This T cell receptor beta chain was captured in a study of cytomegalovirus exposure and HLA in healthy donors. This PCR relied on a set of 60 Vbeta primers and 13 Jbeta primers. Some clones are missing from TCRdb's copy, which holds only in-frame ones; the method was immunoSEQ multiplex PCR. In the table there are about 160,000 clones, approximately 75% of which are singletons. Material: PBMCs. The clonotype originates from a woman aged 18 to 35 in good health and CMV-seronegative.

Written as DNA, the CDR3 is TGCGCCAGCAGTCCGAGCAGGCTCTCCTACGAGCAGTACTTC. Translated: CASSPSRLSYEQYF. This chain links TRBV5-1 with TRBJ2-7; no clear D gene. V was trimmed by 5 bases and J by 0 bases, leaving 12 bases between them. The CDR3 is made up of 14 amino acids. CDR1 is SGHRS, CDR2 YFSETQ, per germline.